The present TCR beta chain was sequenced within a study of patients and donors after allogeneic stem cell transplantation. Germline V gives CDR1 SGHVS, CDR2 FNYEAQ. The V and J ends lost 1 base and 1 base respectively, with 11 bases between them. The length of the CDR3 is 17 residues. This clonotype was seen ten or more times. From the RT-PCR reads, TCRdb called clonotypes with MiXCR, one entry per CDR3 protein. This table has around 240,000 distinct CDR3 sequences, around 14% appearing once. This clonotype was obtained from a human donor who was either an allogeneic HSCT recipient or a stem cell or donor lymphocyte infusion donor (not recorded which). It is not recorded whose cells these are; they may come from a transplant donor. The gene calls are TRBV7-6 and TRBJ2-6, with a weak D call TRBD1 (5 bases). Sequenced: blood, either unsorted or a sorted T cell fraction (not recorded which). The CDR3 DNA follows: TGTGCCAGCAGCTTAGGGGCCAGGGCTTCTGGGGCCAACGTCCTGACTTTC. Amino acid sequence: CASSLGARASGANVLTF.